The rows below give T cell receptor beta chains drawn from one sample of a study of long-term antiretroviral therapy in people with HIV. Libraries were prepared by immunoSEQ multiplex PCR; TCRdb keeps only in-frame clonotypes and omits some of them. This repertoire shows some 35,000 clones, 94% found once; its top ten account for 3.6%. Sample: unsorted PBMCs, taken 4.1 years after starting antiretroviral therapy. The receptors come from a woman aged 50 to 65 with HIV. Each CDR3 is given with its conserved first and last residue. The order of the fields is V gene, CDR3 length, J gene, clone size, CDR3 protein. Expanded clones get a size class; other rows say once, few or many, or leave the size out.

>TRBV5-5|16|TRBJ1-3|-
CASTLGGALSGNTIYF
>TRBV7-2|14|TRBJ1-3|-
CASSLRVGSGTIYF
>TRBV2|12|TRBJ2-3|-
CAQGQGTDTQYF
>TRBV4-1|15|TRBJ1-1|-
CASSQGVRVITEAFF
>TRBV6-5|13|TRBJ1-1|-
CASSYSRDTEAFF
>TRBV10-1|15|TRBJ2-6|-
CASSESGSGANVLTF
>TRBV5-5|14|TRBJ2-5|once
CASSFRLQRETQYF
>TRBV5-6|15|TRBJ1-2|-
CASSLPRRGAAGYTF
>TRBV5-1|16|TRBJ2-5|-
CASSLPWRGTQETQYF
>TRBV6-6|13|TRBJ1-2|once
CASSHPAFKGYTF
>TRBV7-9|13|TRBJ1-1|-
CASSPAGPTEAFF
>TRBV30|13|TRBJ1-5|-
CAWSFGGDQPQHF
>TRBV6-1|14|TRBJ2-1|-
CASSDTGGLNEQFF
>TRBV19|13|TRBJ2-7|-
CASSIGADYEQYF
>TRBV30|13|TRBJ1-4|-
CACARGADEKLFF
>TRBV6-6|15|TRBJ2-7|-
CASRRTEKSSYEQYF
>TRBV27|13|TRBJ2-7|-
CASSLRSFDEQYF
>TRBV7-3|17|TRBJ2-2|-
CASSYEGPPGVTGELFF
>TRBV5-1|16|TRBJ2-5|-
CASSFATSGPWETQYF
>TRBV4-1|15|TRBJ1-2|-
CASRRDRVANYGYTF
>TRBV11-3|12|TRBJ2-2|-
CASSWSAGELFF
>TRBV14|12|TRBJ1-1|-
CASSQGGAEAFF
>TRBV12-5|21|TRBJ2-2|-
CASGLVPSGRRQGADTGELFF
>TRBV27|13|TRBJ2-3|-
CAISQGAADTQYF
>TRBV5-1|14|TRBJ2-3|-
CASRRRGSTDTQYF
>TRBV19|13|TRBJ1-5|-
CASSIRGFQPQHF
>TRBV27|13|TRBJ1-1|-
CASSYVGIAEAFF
>TRBV11-3|13|TRBJ2-3|-
CASSQGSADTQYF
>TRBV30|15|TRBJ1-3|-
CAWSHWGGIGNTIYF
>TRBV19|17|TRBJ1-5|-
CASSSRTGEPGNQPQHF
>TRBV2|16|TRBJ1-2|-
CASSEGRQGLGYGYTF
>TRBV7-2|15|TRBJ1-5|-
CASSLGRPYNQPQHF
>TRBV7-9|14|TRBJ2-5|-
CASSFGGGGETQYF
>TRBV6-1|15|TRBJ2-2|once
CASRWDRGSSGELFF
>TRBV7-3|16|TRBJ2-7|-
CASSLTLTRDRGEQYF
>TRBV19|14|TRBJ1-2|-
CASIGTVKDYGYTF
>TRBV5-4|15|TRBJ2-7|-
CASRTSGGADYEQYF
>TRBV7-9|13|TRBJ2-4|-
CASSLEGANIQYF
>TRBV4-1|16|TRBJ2-5|-
CASSQRGQGARETQYF
>TRBV30|12|TRBJ2-7|-
CAWRGTGGRGYF
>TRBV7-8|15|TRBJ2-5|once
CASSLPRTSAETQYF
>TRBV29-1|14|TRBJ1-5|-
CSVATGNQNQPQHF
>TRBV27|19|TRBJ2-6|-
CASSKGLAGGGSGANVLTF
>TRBV9|16|TRBJ2-2|once
CASSVSGGAGTGELFF
>TRBV12-5|15|TRBJ2-2|once
CASGLIRDNTGELFF
>TRBV7-3|13|TRBJ1-6|-
CASSQQGDSPLHF